One and the same sample provided the 8 T cell receptor beta chains below, sequenced in a study of human thymus T cells. Assay: immunoSEQ multiplex PCR; the TCRdb copy retains only in-frame clones and omits some. The sample has about 50,000 clones; around 95% are singletons. Sequencing was performed on blood. These receptors were obtained from a girl under three years old with a congenital heart defect but otherwise immunologically healthy.

The rearrangement uses TRBV2 and TRBJ2-1; TRBD2 matches at 8 bases. Germline V gives CDR1 SNHLY, CDR2 FYNNEI. The CDR3 is made up of 16 amino acids. Trimming took 3 bases from V and 3 from J; bases not matched to a gene: 7. CDR3 sequence (DNA): TGTGCCAGCAGTGATACCGGGAGGGCTCTCTACAATGAGCAGTTCTTC. It is translated as CASSDTGRALYNEQFF.

The CDR3 sequence: CASSGTSDADTQYF. CDR3 nucleotides: TGTGCCAGCAGTGGGACTAGCGACGCAGATACGCAGTATTTT. J is TRBJ2-3 and V is TRBV2, with 9 bases identical to TRBD2. Trimming at V came to 4 bases and at J to 4 bases, leaving 3 bases not matched to a gene. This CDR3 is 14 amino acids long. Germline loops: CDR1 SNHLY, CDR2 FYNNEI.

The chain couples TRBV7-9 to TRBJ1-2; tentative D call: TRBD1 (5 bases). V dropped 8 bases and J dropped 7 bases, with 17 bases sitting between them. The CDR3 has 13 residues. Germline values: CDR1 SEHNR, CDR2 FQNEAQ (reference sequence). CDR3 nucleotide sequence: TGTGCCAGCTCCGTGAGGGGAAGGGTTGGCTACACCTTC. This sequence encodes CASSVRGRVGYTF.

This chain joins TRBV2 and TRBJ2-7, with 8 bases that match TRBD2. J lost 0 bases, V lost 7 bases, and 2 bases had no gene match. Germline CDR1 SNHLY, CDR2 FYNNEI. The CDR3 consists of 13 residues. CDR3 amino acids: CASNSGSSYEQYF. The CDR3 bases are TGTGCCAGCAACAGCGGGAGCTCCTACGAGCAGTACTTC.

This chain joins TRBV28 and TRBJ1-1, with a tentative D call TRBD1 (5 bases). The V end lost 5 bases, the J end lost 11 bases, and 15 bases lay between the germline ends. The CDR3 is made up of 12 amino acids. In germline, CDR1 is MDHEN, CDR2 SYDVKM. CDR3 nucleotide sequence: TGTGCCAGCAGTGTTTCAGGGACTTCGGCTTTCTTT. Protein sequence: CASSVSGTSAFF.

This chain uses TRBV4-1 with TRBJ2-7; D gene unclear. The CDR3 contains 14 residues. The germline V gene encodes CDR1 MGHRA and CDR2 YSYEKL. The V end lost 1 base, the J end lost 5 bases, and 12 bases lay between the germline ends. CDR3 amino acids: CASSQGPASDEQYF. As DNA, the CDR3 is TGCGCCAGCAGCCAAGGCCCAGCATCAGACGAGCAGTACTTC.

The chain recombines TRBV1 with TRBJ2-3; TRBD2 was called by the table and not checked on the DNA. TRBV1 is reported as a pseudogene. This CDR3 spans 16 amino acids. CDR3 nucleotide sequence: TGCACCAGCAGCCAAGATCGCGCGTGGCGGGAAGATACGCAGTATTTT. Its protein is CTSSQDRAWREDTQYF.

V is TRBV21-1 and J is TRBJ1-3. TRBV21-1 is noted as a pseudogene. This CDR3 is built from 15 residues. CDR3 sequence reads: CASSINCCSGNTIYF. The CDR3 bases are TGTGCCAGCAGCATTAACTGCTGCTCTGGAAACACCATATATTTT.